A selection of T cell receptor beta chains follows, all from one sample in a study of cytomegalovirus exposure and HLA in healthy donors. Using immunoSEQ multiplex PCR, the repertoire was profiled, and TCRdb retains in-frame clones only, with some absent. The sample lists some 250,000 clones; less than 95% were seen once. What was sequenced was PBMCs. These receptors were obtained from a woman aged 25 to 45 in good health and CMV-seronegative. CDR3s include the opening cysteine and the closing phenylalanine or tryptophan. Fields, in order: CDR3 length, V gene, J gene, CDR3 protein.

15	TRBV9	TRBJ2-1	CASSPGTGLINEQFF
14	TRBV9	TRBJ2-2	CASSLGGNTGELFF
14	TRBV6-6	TRBJ2-5	CASRAGLAVETQYF
13	TRBV4-1	TRBJ2-5	CASSHPGDETQYF
17	TRBV5-1	TRBJ2-3	CASSLRASGSSTDTQYF
14	TRBV29-1	TRBJ2-7	CSVEGGTGSYEQYF
13	TRBV27	TRBJ2-7	CASSLTSALSQYF
15	TRBV6-5	TRBJ2-7	CASSLGLAGVYEQYF
18	TRBV2	TRBJ1-3	CASSEEKAEAYSGNTIYF
14	TRBV27	TRBJ1-2	CASRNAAANYGYTF
15	TRBV4-1	TRBJ1-1	CASSQTTGENTEAFF
15	TRBV5-5	TRBJ2-1	CASSLALGTEHEQFF
14	TRBV18	TRBJ2-1	CASSPAEIYNEQFF
14	TRBV28	TRBJ2-7	CASSPRDGSYEQYF
11	TRBV30	TRBJ2-7	CAWSWGYEQYF
13	TRBV11-2	TRBJ2-3	CASSLAELDTQYF
14	TRBV29-1	TRBJ2-7	CSVPFPDRPHEQYF
15	TRBV7-9	TRBJ2-1	CASSLLAGYHNEQFF
13	TRBV13	TRBJ2-5	CASSSGLRETQYF
15	TRBV4-1	TRBJ2-3	CASSSLAGYTDTQYF
16	TRBV2	TRBJ2-1	CASSGRLAGGPGEQFF
18	TRBV14	TRBJ2-7	CASSPRTSGRAFTYEQYF
13	TRBV27	TRBJ2-7	CASSFQGAGEQYF
12	TRBV13	TRBJ2-1	CASSDDARKQFF
18	TRBV5-1	TRBJ2-1	CASSWTRRTLTGYNEQFF
15	TRBV5-4	TRBJ2-2	CASTRAGGGPGELFF
16	TRBV14	TRBJ2-3	CASSPDSGSSADTQYF
11	TRBV6-1	TRBJ2-7	CASSNSAVQYF
15	TRBV4-3	TRBJ1-1	CASSAPGRRNTEAFF
12	TRBV29-1	TRBJ2-3	CSGERGTDTQYF
16	TRBV27	TRBJ2-7	CASSLSGKMTQYEQYF